The entry below describes one T cell receptor beta chain. Its target antigen remains unknown. There are no base qualities to consult, and no much larger clone falls within one base. The cohort was made up of 666 healthy bone marrow donors. At the time of sampling, all cohort members were nominally healthy, though unrecorded immune exposures were likely present. The donor was CMV seronegative and belonged to the group of under 400 seronegative cohort members. Each donor provided a peripheral blood sample, and peripheral blood mononuclear cells were used for TCR beta sequencing. Genomic DNA extraction from the blood cell samples was performed with the Qiagen DNeasy Blood Extraction Kit. This record comes from a study of cytomegalovirus exposure and HLA in healthy donors listed by TCRdb under 2017. With regard to the full study: In an earlier analysis of some 610 of the donors, about 270 Gb of sequence data and 120 million or so unique TCR beta sequences from about 190 million T cells were reported. An early release covering about 600 HLA-typed donors comprised about 300 gigabases of sequencing data and approximately 80 million unique TCR sequences. Of the approximately 400 genotyped donors, 81% fell in the genetic ancestry cluster associated with self-reported Caucasian donors. The aim of the study was to test whether cataloging public T cell receptors could identify signatures of past pathogen exposure. Using immunosequencing, the study profiled T cell repertoires from some 670 subjects and related those repertoires to cytomegalovirus serostatus. A separate validation cohort of some 130 different subjects was used in addition to the roughly 640-subject first cohort. To predict cytomegalovirus infection status, the study brought together high-throughput TCR immunosequencing, statistical association of individual TCRs with disease status, and machine learning. A later analysis re-analyzed previously published TCR beta repertoires from roughly 600 donors and added high-resolution HLA genotyping to study TCR occurrence patterns. Rather than using new phenotypic data, the later analysis identified candidate immune exposures from TCR beta sequences and from how often those sequences occurred across donors. To decide whether each TCR beta V gene segment behaved as functional or pseudogenic, an earlier analysis of nearly 600 of the donors relied on high-throughput TCR beta sequencing. Donor age, sex, ethnicity and CMV serostatus were compiled together with the repertoire data. A later genetic analysis used genome-wide SNP genotypes for about three fifths of the 666 donors, treating that subset as a discovery cohort. All discovery cohort repertoires had been generated on a single sequencing platform. Class I and class II HLA loci were covered by the typing at four-digit resolution. The number of donors typed differed by locus, with roughly 620-640 for A, B, C, DRB1 and DQB1, around 520 for DQA1, over 600 for DPA1, and approximately 470 for DPB1. Roughly 5 DR-DQ haplotypes were handled as single units for association and clustering, since linkage in the cohort was strong. On average, roughly 250,000 unique TCR beta nucleotide sequences were sequenced per donor among 398 genotyped donors of the cohort, with approximately 18% of those sequences being non-productive.

Overall study outcomes, separate from this receptor: Specific HLA alleles were associated with around 18,000 TCR beta sequences at a false discovery rate of 0.05 in a later analysis. In a later genetic analysis, a missense DCLRE1C variant was associated with V-gene and J-gene trimming of TCR beta chains, and the association was replicated in an independent cohort. Because the 87-base-pair reads could not distinguish some IMGT-functional V segments, including TRBV6-2 and TRBV6-3, those segments were excluded. According to the authors, the approach could potentially be generalized to other disease states and immunological phenotypes. A few of the identified cytomegalovirus-associated TCR beta chains were confirmed in vitro to be specific for cytomegalovirus antigens. The presence/absence analyses assumed that sequencing depth was roughly uniform across donors, and that assumption may not be true. Cytomegalovirus status was reported to be diagnosed by the classifier with high specificity and sensitivity in both the original and validation cohorts. In a later analysis, TCR association rates were found to vary across HLA loci, with the most associated TCRs seen for DRB1 alleles and the fewest for HLA-C alleles. An earlier analysis of around 600 of the donors showed that most TCR beta V segments appeared in productive rearrangements either about 87% or about 30% of the time, which broadly matched IMGT annotations. The study listed 150 to 200 TCR beta chains as associated with cytomegalovirus. In a later analysis, HLA-associated TCR beta chains showed more clonal expansion and lower generation probabilities than non-associated chains that were equally common. CMV serostatus was the only immune exposure information available for the cohort. HLA typing was unavailable for some donors at each locus, so association tests used only the typed subset. Most TCR sequences were observed very rarely across donors, whereas some public TCRs were present in many individuals. Because counts were too low, 15 to 20 rarely observed V segments, including chromosome 9 orphons, were excluded from the earlier analysis of 587 of the donors. A later analysis reported that several top co-occurrence clusters appeared linked to parvovirus B19, influenza, CMV and Epstein-Barr virus. A cluster of highly shared sequence variants was judged likely to represent a technical artifact of the sequencing pipeline. A further reported finding was that TCR beta sequences accurately predicted the HLA-A and HLA-B alleles for most subjects in the first cohort. Linkage disequilibrium might explain the correlated functional status among segregating V segments, but an unknown experimental factor could not be ruled out. In a later analysis, most CMV-associated TCR beta chains were found to appear HLA-restricted, with HLA associations seemingly driven largely by CMV exposure. The cohort was sequenced for TCR beta chains only, and without alpha or paired-chain data the features that could be detected were limited. In a later genetic analysis, fewer N-insertions in productive TCRs were reported among donors in an Asian-associated ancestry cluster than the roughly 700-donor mean. When HLA alleles, especially DR and DQ, strongly co-occurred, attributing TCR associations to individual alleles was difficult.

Library preparation was by the immunoSEQ multiplex PCR assay. For the multiplex PCR, a mixture combining 60 forward primers for TCR Vbeta segments and 13 reverse primers for TCR Jbeta segments was used. The CDR3 region of rearranged TCR beta genes was amplified from genomic DNA with a multiplex PCR assay. The Illumina HiSeq System was used to sequence the amplified TCR beta libraries as 87-base-pair reads. The study's own analysis went as follows. In a later analysis, tens of millions of unique TCR beta chains were counted across the roughly 610 repertoires, and roughly 10 million of these chains were shared by at least two donors. Raw reads were error-corrected and collapsed into unique sequences by a nearest-neighbor algorithm in which closely related sequences were merged to remove PCR and sequencing errors. To assign V, D and J gene segments, CDR3 sequences were aligned to IMGT reference sequences. For a sequence to be retained, a match of at least six nucleotides was required to both a V gene segment and a J gene segment. A rearrangement counted as productive if the CDR3 had no stop codons and remained in frame with V and J, and every other rearrangement counted as non-productive. Following IMGT convention, CDR3 was defined as the stretch from the second conserved V-encoded cysteine to the conserved J-encoded phenylalanine. In an earlier analysis of more than 550 of the donors, sequences lacking an unambiguous match to a single V gene segment were excluded. In an earlier analysis of around 600 of the donors, V segments were called functional above 56.7% productive rearrangements and were called segregating when the between-donor standard deviation exceeded 5%. A statistical classification framework was built to diagnose cytomegalovirus status from the catalog of TCR beta chain sequences. In a later analysis, TCR nucleotide sequences were compared against IMGT/GENE-DB human TR gene sequences so that V and J genes could be assigned. Using the TCRdist pipeline, a later analysis assigned CDR3 sequences along with most-parsimonious VDJ recombination scenarios. In a later analysis, each TCR beta chain was defined by its CDR3 amino acid sequence together with its V-gene family, and reads without a unique V-gene family were excluded. In a later analysis, approximately 590 highly shared, low-generation-probability nucleotide sequences were removed to address suspected cross-contamination and a sequencing artifact. In a later analysis, a clonal expansion index was calculated for each public chain from normalized within-repertoire ranks of inferred template counts. In a later analysis, generation probabilities were computed using a VDJ recombination model fitted to out-of-frame rearrangements, and the results were checked against IGoR. In a later analysis, TCR-TCR, TCR-HLA and TCR-CMV co-occurrence was scored with hypergeometric tests, and a repertoire-size bias correction was applied to TCR pairs. In a later analysis, false discovery rates were estimated by permuting HLA or CMV assignments 20 times. A later analysis grouped co-occurring TCRs with DBSCAN, adding TCRdist sequence similarity when clustering within HLA-allele-positive subsets. Repertoires with fewer than 30,000 or more than 120,000 public chains, plus five repertoires with anomalous nucleotide sharing, were excluded from co-occurrence clustering. TCRdb holds this immuneACCESS table with in-frame rearrangements only. Some clones are missing; in checked studies, unresolved V genes explain under half, and the rest has no known cause. The D gene and trimming were derived from the DNA, and the V and J assignments and clone size from that table. This sample comprises approximately 120,000 clones, approximately 78% of them detected only once. The ten largest clones represent approximately 1.1% of the sample.

V is cut by 0 bases and J by 5 bases, and the space between the germline ends is 12 bases. Via the germline V gene, CDR1 is SGDLS and CDR2 YYNGEE. From cysteine to phenylalanine, the CDR3 is 15 amino acids long. Only the CDR3 part of the read is kept: 45 bases, read in frame from the first base. Sequencing was done on a sample of PBMCs. The chain was built from TRBV9 and TRBJ1-3, with a tentative D gene TRBD1 over 6 matching bases. The TCR was taken from a woman between 25 and 40 years old in good health and CMV-seronegative. The DNA is as follows: TGTGCCAGCAGCGTAGATGAAGGGACAAGAAACACCATATATTTT. This encodes CASSVDEGTRNTIYF. Reference TRBV9 and TRBJ1-3 genes cover what lies past the CDR3, so the full variable domain is DSGVTQTPKHLITATGQRVTLRCSPRSGDLSVYWYQQSLDQGLQFLIQYYNGEERAKGNILERFSAQQFPDLHSELNLSSLELGDSALYFCASSVDEGTRNTIYFGEGSWLTVV.